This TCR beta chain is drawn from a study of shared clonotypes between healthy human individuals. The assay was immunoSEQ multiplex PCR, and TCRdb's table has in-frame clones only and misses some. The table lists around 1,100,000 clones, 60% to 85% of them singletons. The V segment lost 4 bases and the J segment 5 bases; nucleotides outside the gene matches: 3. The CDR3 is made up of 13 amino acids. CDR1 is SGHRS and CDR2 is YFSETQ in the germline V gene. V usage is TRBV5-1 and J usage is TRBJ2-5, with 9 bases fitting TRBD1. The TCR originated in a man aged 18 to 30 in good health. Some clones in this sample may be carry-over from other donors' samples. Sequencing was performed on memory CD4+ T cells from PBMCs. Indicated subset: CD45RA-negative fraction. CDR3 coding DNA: TGCGCCAGCAGCGGACAGGGGAGGGAGACCCAGTACTTC. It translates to CASSGQGRETQYF.